What follows are 20 T cell receptor beta chains derived from one specimen sequenced in a study of response to subunit inactivated influenza vaccine. TCRdb analysed the RT-PCR reads with MiXCR anew, one entry per CDR3 protein. The sample holds approximately 530,000 distinct CDR3 sequences, 6% to 9% seen once. The sample was PBMCs from blood, taken less than 25 months after vaccination. Receptor source: a man aged 45 to 70 who received an inactivated influenza vaccine.

The count of this clonotype is one. This may be a read error, as it is one base from a much larger clone. The rearrangement uses TRBV6-1 and TRBJ2-1; TRBD2 might be the D (5 bases). The CDR3 is 14 amino acids. The germline CDR1 and CDR2 sequences are MNHNS and SASEGT. The V and J ends lost 5 bases and 2 bases respectively, with 10 bases between them. The chain's CDR3 is CASSKGATYNEQFF. The CDR3 nucleotides read TGTGCCAGCAGTAAGGGAGCTACCTACAATGAGCAGTTCTTC.

This clonotype was detected a few times. V gene TRBV7-2 combines with J gene TRBJ2-7, with TRBD2 matching over 11 bases. V was clipped by 5 bases and J by 4 bases; unmatched bases: 7. The CDR3 runs 15 residues. In germline, CDR1 is SGHTA, CDR2 FQGNSA. The CDR3 DNA follows: TGTGCCAGCAGCCCAACTAGCGGGAGTCAGTACGAGCAGTACTTC. It is translated as CASSPTSGSQYEQYF.

This clonotype was seen repeatedly, ten times or more. V usage is TRBV11-1 and J usage is TRBJ2-5, with TRBD2 matching 13 bases. Losses at the gene ends were 5 bases for V and 0 bases for J; bases not matched to a gene: 9. The CDR3 is 18 amino acids. CDR1 and CDR2 (germline): SGHAT, FQDESV (reference sequence). The CDR3, as DNA: TGTGCCAGCAGCCGGACTAGCGGGGGAACCGGACACCAAGAGACCCAGTACTTC. This translates into CASSRTSGGTGHQETQYF.

In its sample, this clonotype was seen a few times. This chain uses TRBV27 with TRBJ2-7; TRBD1 aligns across 7 bases. The CDR3 is 16 amino acids. V trimming: 5 bases; J trimming: 1 base; junction bases outside the gene matches: 11. Germline V gene data show CDR1 as MNHEY and CDR2 as SMNVEV (reference sequence). The CDR3 DNA reads TGTGCCAGCAGTCCATCATCAGGGGGAGTTTCCTACGAGCAGTACTTC. Translation gives CASSPSSGGVSYEQYF.

The chain uses TRBV27 and TRBJ1-6, with D maybe TRBD1 (5 bases). Germline values: CDR1 MNHEY, CDR2 SMNVEV (reference sequence). V shed 3 bases and J shed 6 bases, with 15 bases lying between them. The CDR3 contains 16 residues. The CDR3 nucleotides read TGTGCCAGCAGTTTTAACAGGCGAACTACTAATTCACCCCTCCACTTT. Protein: CASSFNRRTTNSPLHF.

The chain has TRBV7-2 and TRBJ2-7; D is unresolved. The ends were cut back, 5 bases at V and 0 bases at J, with 14 bases in the middle. Germline CDR1 reads SGHTA; CDR2 reads FQGNSA. CDR3 length equals 15 residues. The CDR3 DNA follows: TGTGCCAGCAGCCCCCGGACGTATAGCTCCTACGAGCAGTACTTC. Its protein product is CASSPRTYSSYEQYF.

This clonotype was found a few times. The J gene is TRBJ2-4, the V gene TRBV4-2; no clear D. Trimming took 1 base from V and 0 from J, leaving 7 bases between them. This CDR3 has 15 residues. The V gene's germline CDR1 is LGHNA and CDR2 YNFKEQ. The CDR3 sequence is CASSQGVVAKNIQYF. CDR3 in DNA: TGTGCCAGCAGCCAAGGCGTGGTAGCCAAAAACATTCAGTACTTC.

This chain connects TRBV7-2 to TRBJ2-1; D gene unclear. In germline, CDR1 is SGHTA, CDR2 FQGNSA. CDR3 size: 16 residues. The ends were cut back, 4 bases at V and 7 bases at J, with 20 bases in the middle. The CDR3: CASSSLGSRPRNEQFF. CDR3 nucleotide sequence: TGTGCCAGCAGCTCCCTCGGTTCCAGGCCGCGGAATGAGCAGTTCTTC.

The table lists this clonotype with a few counts. The chain combines TRBV7-9 with TRBJ2-3; weak D call: TRBD1 (6 bases). Trimming shortened V by 5 bases and J by 4 bases, and 19 bases separated the two germline ends. This CDR3 has 16 residues. CDR1 and CDR2 from the germline V gene are SEHNR and FQNEAQ (reference sequence). The CDR3: CASSNDRQASADTQYF. DNA of the CDR3: TGTGCCAGCAGCAACGACCGACAGGCCTCGGCAGATACGCAGTATTTT.

The V and J genes are TRBV29-1 and TRBJ2-1; D tentatively fits TRBD1 or TRBD2 (5 bases each). The length of the CDR3 is 15 residues. Trimming pared 4 bases from V and 7 bases from J, leaving 20 bases between. Germline V gives CDR1 SQVTM, CDR2 ANQGSEA. CDR3 coding DNA: TGCAGCGTTGGAGGGGCTAGTGGGGGATCTAATGAGCAGTTCTTC. Its translation is CSVGGASGGSNEQFF.

The chain employs TRBV7-8 and TRBJ2-5; D gene ambiguous. V gave up 1 base and J gave up 3 bases, with 9 bases separating them. The germline CDR1 and CDR2 sequences are SGHVS and FQNEAQ. CDR3 length: 14 amino acids. Written as DNA, the CDR3 is TGTGCCAGCAGCTTAGGTTCGCTAGAAGAGACCCAGTACTTC. Translated: CASSLGSLEETQYF.

This clonotype was found many times. V is TRBV5-5 and J is TRBJ2-7, with 9 bases aligning to TRBD1. This CDR3 is built from 15 residues. CDR1 is SGHKS and CDR2 is YYEKEE in the germline V gene (reference sequence). The ends lost 5 bases at V and 3 bases at J; junction bases unmatched: 9. CDR3 sequence: CASRPSGTGIYEQYF. As DNA, the CDR3 is TGTGCCAGCAGGCCTTCCGGGACAGGGATCTACGAGCAGTACTTC.

This clonotype showed up many times. The genes are TRBV18 and TRBJ2-2; the D gene is possibly TRBD2 (5 bases). The germline V and J ends were trimmed by 4 bases and 10 bases, with 13 bases remaining between them. Germline V gives CDR1 KGHSH, CDR2 LQKENI. The CDR3 has 13 amino acids. The CDR3 region is CASSRSRGEELFF. As DNA, the CDR3 is TGTGCCAGCTCACGATCCCGGGGTGAGGAGCTGTTTTTT.

Many counts were recorded for this clonotype. The chain uses TRBV20-1 and TRBJ2-4; D gene ambiguous. V shed 1 base and J shed 0 bases, with 13 bases lying between them. The length of the CDR3 is 16 residues. CDR1 and CDR2 from the germline V gene are DFQATT and SNEGSKA (reference sequence). The CDR3 nucleotides read TGCAGTGCTAGAGGGTGGGTCTCACGAGCCAAAAACATTCAGTACTTC. This translates into CSARGWVSRAKNIQYF.

This clonotype was seen a handful of times. The V gene is TRBV6-2 or TRBV6-3, the J gene TRBJ1-2; 7 bases line up with TRBD1. CDR1 and CDR2 (germline): MNHEY, SVGEGT. This CDR3 comprises 13 residues. The ends lost 4 bases at V and 5 bases at J; junction bases unmatched: 4. CDR3 nucleotide sequence: TGTGCCAGCAGTTCCTTGGGACAGTATGGCTACACCTTC. The encoded protein is CASSSLGQYGYTF.

The chain uses TRBV5-4 and TRBJ2-7, with TRBD1 matching 10 bases. There are 14 residues in the CDR3. In germline, CDR1 is SGHNT, CDR2 YYREEE (reference sequence). The J segment lost 4 bases and the V segment lost 2 bases, leaving 3 bases of the junction unmatched. CDR3 residues: CASSFDRGLYEQYF. The CDR3 DNA is TGTGCCAGCAGCTTCGACAGGGGGCTATACGAGCAGTACTTC. Full variable domain (rest looked up from reference TRBV5-4 and TRBJ2-7): ETGVTQSPTHLIKTRGQQVTLRCSSQSGHNTVSWYQQALGQGPQFIFQYYREEENGRGNFPPRFSGLQFPNYSSELNVNALELDDSALYLCASSFDRGLYEQYFGPGTRLTVT.

There are a few counts of this clonotype. V and J are TRBV27 and TRBJ1-4; D remains unclear. The V and J ends lost 5 bases and 4 bases respectively, with 11 bases between them. Germline assignment: CDR1 MNHEY and CDR2 SMNVEV (reference sequence). CDR3 length: 14 residues. The CDR3 sequence is CASSEPGRNEKLFF. The CDR3 DNA reads as TGTGCCAGCAGTGAGCCGGGTCGTAATGAAAAACTGTTTTTT.

This clonotype was seen repeatedly, ten times or more. The J gene is TRBJ2-2, the V gene TRBV20-1; no definite D call. The germline CDR1 and CDR2 sequences are DFQATT and SNEGSKA (reference sequence). The ends were cut back, 0 bases at V and 3 bases at J, with 5 bases in the middle. The CDR3 runs 13 residues. CDR3 amino acids: CSARDIYTGELFF. The CDR3 nucleotides are TGCAGTGCTAGAGATATCTACACCGGGGAGCTGTTTTTT.

This chain links TRBV30 with TRBJ1-2; tentatively, D is TRBD1 (6 bases). The V gene's germline CDR1 is GTSNPN and CDR2 SVGIG (reference sequence). Between the trimmed V and J ends, which lost 5 bases and 5 bases, there was a span of 18 bases. The CDR3 loop spans 14 amino acids. The CDR3 region has the DNA TGTGCCTGGGACGCGAAAAGGGACATATATGGCTACACCTTC. Amino acids: CAWDAKRDIYGYTF.

This clonotype has ten or more counts. The chain recombines TRBV3-1 with TRBJ1-1; D might be TRBD1 (5 bases). Per germline, CDR1 LGHDT and CDR2 YNNKEL (reference sequence). V gave up 3 bases and J gave up 2 bases, with 10 bases separating them. The length of the CDR3 is 14 residues. The CDR3 DNA reads TGTGCCAGCAGCCAGCGGAGGGACAACACTGAAGCTTTCTTT. Its translation: CASSQRRDNTEAFF.